Described below is a single T cell receptor beta chain sequence and its context. As yet, its antigen is unknown. The sample is drawn from a study of cytomegalovirus exposure and HLA in healthy donors. Overall study findings and caveats: The authors confirmed in vitro that a few CMV-associated chains were specific for CMV antigens. Subsequent analysis revealed that first-cohort TCR clusters tended to co-occur in the 120 or so validation repertoires.

Trimming cost V 5 bases and J 2 bases, with 18 bases left between them. Germline CDR1 PRHDT, CDR2 FYEKMQ (reference sequence). This CDR3 spans 16 amino acids. The data were produced by immunoSEQ multiplex PCR, yet TCRdb's version contains in-frame clones alone and is incomplete. The table lists around 120,000 clones, approximately 90% of them singletons, with 1.5% to 2% in the top ten. Input material: PBMCs. This TCR derives from a woman between 18 and 29 years old in good health and CMV-seronegative. The rearrangement uses TRBV13 and TRBJ1-2; the D gene is possibly TRBD1 (5 bases). In DNA form, the CDR3 reads TGTGCCAGCAGCCCCCCACGGGGGGAAGGAAACTATGGCTACACCTTC. Translation gives CASSPPRGEGNYGYTF.